A single sample is the source of the 11 T cell receptor beta chains below, sequenced in a study of cytomegalovirus exposure and HLA in healthy donors. PCR used 60 Vbeta primers and 13 Jbeta primers. Some clones are missing from TCRdb's copy, which holds only in-frame ones; the method was immunoSEQ multiplex PCR. The sample consists of 200,000 or so clones, roughly 80% of them appearing once. Input material: PBMCs. The receptors were gathered from a man in his fifties or sixties in good health and CMV-seronegative.

This clone has a handful of counts. This chain uses TRBV7-9 with TRBJ1-4; D is unresolved. The CDR3 contains 12 residues. The V gene lost 3 bases and the J gene lost 8 bases, with 7 bases spanning the gap. Germline assignment: CDR1 SEHNR and CDR2 FQNEAQ (reference sequence). CDR3 loop: CASSFTGEKLFF. The DNA for the CDR3 is TGTGCCAGCAGCTTTACGGGAGAAAAACTGTTTTTT.

The gene calls are TRBV7-2 and TRBJ1-4; D perhaps matches TRBD1 (6 bases). CDR3 length equals 14 residues. Trimming removed 2 bases from V and 8 bases from J, with 12 bases in between. Germline V gene data show CDR1 as SGHTA and CDR2 as FQGNSA. The CDR3 loop reads CASSLRQEGEKLFF. The CDR3, as DNA: TGTGCCAGCAGCTTAAGACAGGAAGGGGAAAAACTGTTTTTT.

The chain links TRBV7-9 to TRBJ2-5, with a tentative D call TRBD2 (6 bases). The CDR3 has 12 residues. Germline V lookup: CDR1 SEHNR, CDR2 FQNEAQ (reference sequence). Trimming left V 5 bases short and J 5 bases short, with 9 bases between. CDR3 sequence (DNA): TGTGCCAGCAGCCTGGGACTCGAGACCCAGTACTTC. This codes for CASSLGLETQYF.

This clone was counted a single time. V gene TRBV6-4 combines with J gene TRBJ2-5; 7 bases fit TRBD1. V lost 8 bases, J lost 5 bases, and 23 bases stayed unmatched. The V gene's germline CDR1 is MRHNA and CDR2 SNTAGT. The CDR3 loop spans 18 amino acids. The CDR3 loop reads CASAGSRCKRGREETQYF. CDR3 in DNA: TGTGCCAGCGCTGGGTCTCGTTGCAAAAGGGGGCGCGAGGAGACCCAGTACTTC.

The J gene is TRBJ2-5, the V gene TRBV7-6; 11 bases are a match to TRBD2. Germline V gene data show CDR1 as SGHVS and CDR2 as FNYEAQ. The CDR3 runs 15 residues. V was clipped by 2 bases and J by 5 bases; unmatched bases: 4. CDR3 region: CASSLLAGGEETQYF. CDR3 coding DNA: TGTGCCAGCAGCTTACTAGCGGGGGGTGAGGAGACCCAGTACTTC.

V and J are TRBV6-1 and TRBJ2-1, with 8 positions matching TRBD2. Trimming at V came to 5 bases and at J to 5 bases, leaving 8 bases not matched to a gene. The CDR3 totals 15 residues. Germline lookup yields CDR1 MNHNS and CDR2 SASEGT. Here the CDR3 DNA reads TGTGCCAGCAGTAACATAGCGGGGCCGAACAATGAGCAGTTCTTC. It specifies CASSNIAGPNNEQFF.

J is TRBJ2-1 and V is TRBV28, with D tentatively TRBD1 (5 bases). Germline V CDR1 and CDR2: MDHEN, SYDVKM. Trimming took 3 bases from V and 0 from J, leaving 15 bases between them. The CDR3 runs to 17 residues. For the CDR3, the DNA is TGTGCCAGCAGTTTTAGTGGGGCTACTCGCTCCTACAATGAGCAGTTCTTC. As protein: CASSFSGATRSYNEQFF.

The chain joins TRBV2 to TRBJ2-2; D is possibly TRBD2 (6 bases). Trimming shortened V by 4 bases and J by 4 bases, and 10 bases separated the two germline ends. This CDR3 is 14 amino acids long. Germline V gives CDR1 SNHLY, CDR2 FYNNEI. The CDR3 DNA follows: TGTGCCAGCAGTGTGGAGGGTGGCACCGGGGAGCTGTTTTTT. Its protein product is CASSVEGGTGELFF.

This clone was observed a single time. This chain links TRBV7-9 with TRBJ2-5, with D tentatively TRBD2 (6 bases). The CDR3 covers 16 residues. The germline V gene encodes CDR1 SEHNR and CDR2 FQNEAQ (reference sequence). V was pared by 1 base and J by 1 base, with 13 bases between. The CDR3 bases are TGTGCCAGCAGCTTAGACGGCGGGGCCCTCCAAGAGACCCAGTACTTC. Its translation is CASSLDGGALQETQYF.

CDR3 amino acids: CVGGLREKLFF. CDR3 DNA sequence: TGTGTGGGGGGTCTTCGGGAAAAACTGTTTTTT. The chain couples TRBV30 to TRBJ1-4, with D perhaps matching TRBD1 (5 bases). Germline V gene lookup returns CDR1 GTSNPN and CDR2 SVGIG (reference sequence). The CDR3 loop spans 11 amino acids.

The gene calls are TRBV7-9 and TRBJ2-1; maybe TRBD2 (6 bases). Germline CDR1 SEHNR, CDR2 FQNEAQ (reference sequence). The length of the CDR3 is 11 residues. Trimming removed 5 bases from V and 15 bases from J, with 14 bases in between. Written as DNA, the CDR3 is TGTGCCAGCAGCCCCGGGACTCAGGGGTTCTTC. Protein sequence: CASSPGTQGFF.